The table lists the clone carrying this TCR beta chain with a few counts. Using immunoSEQ multiplex PCR, the repertoire was profiled, and TCRdb retains in-frame clones only, with some absent. The repertoire holds about 2.3 million clones, with about nine tenths as singletons. The data were taken from a study of shared clonotypes between healthy human individuals. J gave up 4 bases and V 0 bases, and 4 bases lay outside the gene matches. Germline loops: CDR1 SEHNR, CDR2 FQNEAQ (reference sequence). The CDR3 totals 15 residues. The chain is built from TRBV7-9 and TRBJ1-1; 8 bases fit TRBD1. The sequenced sample was naive CD4+ T cells from PBMCs. Regarding subset: CD45RA+ positively selected. The source of this sequence is a man between 18 and 35 years old in good health. Some clones in this sample may be carry-over from other donors' samples. This CDR3 is CASSLARQGATEAFF. The CDR3 DNA reads TGTGCCAGCAGCTTAGCGAGGCAGGGGGCCACTGAAGCTTTCTTT.